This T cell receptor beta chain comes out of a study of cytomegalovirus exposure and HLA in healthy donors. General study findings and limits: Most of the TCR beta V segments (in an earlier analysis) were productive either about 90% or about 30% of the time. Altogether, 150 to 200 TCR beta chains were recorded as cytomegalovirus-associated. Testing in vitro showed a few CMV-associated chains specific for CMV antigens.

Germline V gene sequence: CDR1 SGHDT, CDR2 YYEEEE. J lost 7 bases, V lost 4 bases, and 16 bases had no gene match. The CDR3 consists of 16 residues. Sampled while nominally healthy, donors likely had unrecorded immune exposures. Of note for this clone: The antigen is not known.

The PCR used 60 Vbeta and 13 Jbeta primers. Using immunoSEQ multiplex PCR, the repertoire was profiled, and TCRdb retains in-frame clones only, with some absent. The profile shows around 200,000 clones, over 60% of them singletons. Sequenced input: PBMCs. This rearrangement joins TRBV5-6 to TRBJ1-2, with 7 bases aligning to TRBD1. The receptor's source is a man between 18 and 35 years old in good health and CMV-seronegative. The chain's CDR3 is CASSNRILTGIGGYTF. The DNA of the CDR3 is TGTGCCAGCAGCAATCGGATATTGACAGGGATCGGTGGCTACACCTTC.